The clone carrying this T cell receptor beta chain has a count of ten or more. Authors of the study amplified TCR beta CDR3 regions from RNA transcripts. During a first-round RT-PCR of the TCR CDR3, the HTBI primer set was used. Via MiXCR, TCRdb re-called the multiplex PCR reads, giving one row per CDR3 protein. The sample lists 550,000 to 700,000 distinct CDR3 sequences, approximately 44% seen once, with over 15% in the top ten. These data originate in a study of T cells in Graves' hyperthyroidism and ophthalmopathy. The CDR3 extends over 13 amino acids. Trimming shortened V by 3 bases and J by 4 bases, and 6 bases separated the two germline ends. The germline CDR1 and CDR2 sequences are ENHRY and SYGVKD.

The sequenced sample was peripheral blood or thyroid tissue (not recorded which). The V call is TRBV10-3, the J call TRBJ2-2; tentatively, D is TRBD1 (5 bases). The clonotype originates from an adult woman with Graves' disease, either hyperthyroidism or ophthalmopathy (not recorded which). Written as DNA, the CDR3 is TGTGCCATCAGTGAAGGGGTCACCGGGGAGCTGTTTTTT. Its translation is CAISEGVTGELFF.